The sample holds a few counts of the clone carrying this T cell receptor (beta chain). The data were taken from a study of patients and donors after allogeneic stem cell transplantation. TCRdb re-called the RT-PCR reads with MiXCR, one entry per CDR3 protein. The profile shows around 70,000 distinct CDR3 sequences, more than 20% of them singletons. The trim removed 5 bases at V and 3 bases at J, leaving 7 bases unmatched. This CDR3 contains 15 residues. This clonotype was obtained from a human donor who was either an allogeneic HSCT recipient or a stem cell or donor lymphocyte infusion donor (not recorded which). It is not recorded whose cells these are; they may come from a transplant donor. V gene TRBV12-3 or TRBV12-4 combines with J gene TRBJ2-5, with TRBD1 matching over 9 bases. Source material: blood, either unsorted or a sorted T cell fraction (not recorded which). CDR3 nucleotide sequence: TGTGCCAGCAGTCGAATCGGGACAGGGAAAGAGACCCAGTACTTC. It is translated as CASSRIGTGKETQYF.